This T cell receptor (beta chain) appears in the sequencing data of a study of early T cells in non-severe SARS-CoV-2 infection. Study context: RNA in bulk from unsorted whole blood was sequenced, and chains were unpaired. Study results and caveats: VDJdb matching skewed toward anti-spike CD8 responses, missing private and CD4 specificities.

Individual cDNA molecules were tagged with unique molecular identifiers, the study reported. TCRdb recomputed calls from the 5' RACE reads with MiXCR, one row per CDR3 protein. The sample consists of about 57,000 distinct CDR3 sequences, 13% of them appearing once. In the case of this clonotype: What it binds is unknown.

The length of the CDR3 is 13 residues. V was trimmed by 6 bases and J by 5 bases, leaving 13 bases between them. Germline lookup yields CDR1 DFQATT and CDR2 SNEGSKA (reference sequence). This clonotype originated in an adult who was a healthcare worker with PCR-confirmed SARS-CoV-2 infection or an uninfected control (not recorded which). Material: whole blood. This chain connects TRBV20-1 to TRBJ2-2; a weak D match, TRBD1 (5 bases). The CDR3 nucleotides read TGCAGTGCCGCGACCAGGGAAACCGGGGAGCTGTTTTTT. Protein sequence: CSAATRETGELFF.